These 14 T cell receptor beta chains originate from one sample sequenced in a study of patients and donors after allogeneic stem cell transplantation (dated by TCRdb to 2018 to 2020). To prepare the library, RT-PCR was applied. Sequencing was performed on a NextSeq 550. The public sequencing data were trimmed at Q25 with fastp and processed into clonotypes with MiXCR by TCRdb, which kept only in-frame beta chains. Merged by CDR3 protein, the rows form single entries marked with the most common genes and DNA. Across this sample there are about 960,000 distinct CDR3 sequences, with 18% seen only once. Approximately 5.9% of the sample belongs to the ten largest clones. Sequencing was done on a sample of blood, either unsorted or a sorted T cell fraction (not recorded which). Every receptor here comes from a human donor who was either an allogeneic HSCT recipient or a stem cell or donor lymphocyte infusion donor (not recorded which). It is not recorded whose cells these are; they may come from a transplant donor.

This chain connects TRBV12-3 or TRBV12-4 to TRBJ1-1; D possibly corresponds to TRBD1 (5 bases). V was trimmed by 0 bases and J by 2 bases, leaving 13 bases between them. The CDR3 contains 16 residues. CDR3 sequence reads: CASSLALWGSNTEAFF. Written as DNA, the CDR3 is TGTGCCAGCAGTTTAGCGCTATGGGGGAGTAACACTGAAGCTTTCTTT.

The rearrangement uses TRBV6-2 or TRBV6-3 and TRBJ2-1; D is undetermined. Germline-derived CDR1 and CDR2 are MNHEY and SVGEGT. V lost 6 bases and J lost 9, with 9 bases in between. This CDR3 is built from 11 residues. The CDR3: CASSNRAEQFF. The CDR3 region has the DNA TGTGCCAGCAGCAACAGAGCTGAGCAGTTCTTC.

The chain is built from TRBV5-1 and TRBJ1-1, with 7 bases lining up with TRBD1. From germline, CDR1 is SGHRS and CDR2 YFSETQ. J lost 5 bases, V lost 3 bases, and 10 bases had no gene match. This CDR3 contains 15 residues. CDR3 protein: CASSSVAGGETEAFF. The CDR3 DNA sequence: TGCGCCAGCAGCTCGGTAGCAGGGGGGGAAACTGAAGCTTTCTTT.

This sequence joins TRBV6-1 and TRBJ2-3, with D unclear. The V end was cut by 3 bases, the J end by 2 bases, with 15 bases between. There are 16 residues in the CDR3. Germline loops: CDR1 MNHNS, CDR2 SASEGT. CDR3 sequence: CASSEPPAQFTDTQYF. CDR3 DNA sequence: TGTGCCAGCAGTGAGCCCCCCGCGCAATTCACAGATACGCAGTATTTT.

This clonotype was seen at least ten times. The CDR3 loop is CASSALGQGFNEQFF. The DNA for the CDR3 is TGTGCCAGCAGTGCTTTGGGACAGGGGTTCAATGAGCAGTTCTTC. This chain joins TRBV12-3 or TRBV12-4 and TRBJ2-1; TRBD1 matches 10 bases. CDR3 length: 15 residues. Trimming took 5 bases from V and 6 from J; bases not matched to a gene: 7.

The J gene is TRBJ2-2, the V gene TRBV10-3, with D possibly TRBD2 on 5 matching bases. The CDR3 is 14 residues long. The germline gives CDR1 ENHRY, CDR2 SYGVKD. V was pared by 10 bases and J by 0 bases, with 12 bases between. As DNA, the CDR3 is TGTGCCACCGACCCGGGATCGAACACCGGGGAGCTGTTTTTT. This sequence encodes CATDPGSNTGELFF.

This chain connects TRBV18 to TRBJ1-2; a weak D match, TRBD1 (6 bases). V lost 7 bases and J 5 bases, leaving 14 bases between the germline ends. The germline CDR1 and CDR2 sequences are KGHSH and LQKENI. The CDR3 sequence is 13 residues long. CDR3 DNA: TGTGCCAGCTTCCCGGGACAAAGTTATGGCTACACCTTC. Its protein is CASFPGQSYGYTF.

The chain couples TRBV20-1 to TRBJ1-4, with D unresolved. CDR3 length: 13 amino acids. Germline V CDR1 and CDR2: DFQATT, SNEGSKA (reference sequence). Trimming shortened V by 6 bases and J by 0 bases, and 8 bases separated the two germline ends. CDR3 residues: CSAKSATNEKLFF. DNA of the CDR3: TGCAGTGCGAAGAGTGCAACTAATGAAAAACTGTTTTTT.

This chain uses TRBV5-6 with TRBJ2-6, with unresolved D. V was shortened by 4 bases and J by 4 bases, with 6 bases between the two germline ends. The CDR3 extends over 13 amino acids. Germline V gene sequence: CDR1 SGHDT, CDR2 YYEEEE. CDR3 nucleotide sequence: TGTGCCAGCAGCACCCTCGGGGCCAACGTCCTGACTTTC. Translating gives CASSTLGANVLTF.

The sample holds many counts of this clonotype. The chain recombines TRBV5-1 with TRBJ2-2; D is possibly TRBD1 (6 bases). V was pared by 5 bases and J by 4 bases, with 18 bases between. The CDR3 runs 16 residues. CDR1 SGHRS and CDR2 YFSETQ come from the germline V gene. The CDR3 loop reads CASSLNPQGATGELFF. Here the CDR3 DNA reads TGCGCCAGCAGTTTAAATCCACAGGGTGCCACCGGGGAGCTGTTTTTT.

This clonotype was observed a handful of times. The rearrangement joins TRBV20-1 to TRBJ2-5; TRBD2 might be the D (5 bases). V lost 6 bases and J lost 2, with 19 bases in between. CDR3 length: 15 residues. The germline V gene encodes CDR1 DFQATT and CDR2 SNEGSKA (reference sequence). The CDR3 protein is CSASPMARTQETQYF. CDR3 in DNA: TGCAGTGCCTCCCCCATGGCTAGGACTCAAGAGACCCAGTACTTC.

The V gene is TRBV30, the J gene TRBJ2-7; D may be TRBD1 (6 bases). The CDR3 is 14 residues long. V was pared by 3 bases and J by 0 bases, with 12 bases between. Germline CDR1 GTSNPN, CDR2 SVGIG (reference sequence). The CDR3 loop reads CAWRPEDSSYEQYF. DNA for the CDR3: TGTGCCTGGAGGCCCGAGGACAGCTCCTACGAGCAGTACTTC. The entire variable domain, with the rest obtained from reference TRBV30 and TRBJ2-7, is as follows: SQTIHQWPATLVQPVGSPLSLECTVEGTSNPNLYWYRQAAGRGLQLLFYSVGIGQISSEVPQNLSASRPQDRQFILSSKKLLLSDSGFYLCAWRPEDSSYEQYFGPGTRLTVT.

This clonotype turned up a few times. This chain uses TRBV20-1 with TRBJ1-1; D call uncertain. CDR1 and CDR2 (germline): DFQATT, SNEGSKA (reference sequence). The CDR3 sequence is 13 residues long. CDR3 coding DNA: TGCAGCCCTATAAGGGCTCGGAACACTGAAGCTTTCTTT. Translation gives CSPIRARNTEAFF.

The genes are TRBV4-3 and TRBJ1-6; D is possibly TRBD1 (5 bases). Trimming removed 5 bases at V and 9 bases at J, with 17 bases between. CDR3 length: 15 amino acids. The V gene's germline CDR1 is LGHNA and CDR2 YSLEER. CDR3 region: CASSYDSSGGSPLHF. As DNA, the CDR3 is TGCGCCAGCAGCTATGACAGTTCCGGAGGTTCACCCCTCCACTTT.